This is a list of T cell receptor beta chains from one sample in a study of identical twins. TCRdb re-derived calls from the 5' RACE reads in MiXCR, one entry per CDR3 protein. This table has 1.5 million to 2 million distinct CDR3 sequences, about 30% appearing once. The specimen was cord blood. These receptors all stem from a newborn girl in good health. CDR3s include the opening cysteine and the closing phenylalanine or tryptophan. A D gene is named only where the DNA matches it firmly. Expanded clones get a size class; other rows say once, few or many, or leave the size out.

j_gene,d_gene,v_gene,abundance,CDR3aa,CDR3nt
TRBJ2-1,-,TRBV4-2,once,CASSSDVSSYNEQFF,TGTGCCAGCAGCTCCGACGTAAGCTCCTACAATGAGCAGTTCTTC
TRBJ2-4,-,TRBV6-5,-,CASSYSKSVKRPQAKNIQYF,TGTGCCAGCAGTTACTCGAAGTCAGTGAAGCGTCCCCAAGCCAAAAACATTCAGTACTTC
TRBJ2-7,-,TRBV20-1,many,CSARQAGSNEQYF,TGCAGTGCTAGACAGGCCGGGAGTAACGAGCAGTACTTC
TRBJ2-7,-,TRBV27,many,CASSLGRYNEQYF,TGTGCCAGCAGTTTAGGGAGATACAATGAGCAGTACTTC
TRBJ2-5,TRBD2,TRBV20-1,-,CSARHTSGRGETQYF,TGCAGTGCTAGGCACACGAGCGGGAGAGGCGAGACCCAGTACTTC
TRBJ1-4,-,TRBV24-1,few,CATLGSLEKLFF,TGTGCCACCCTCGGATCGCTAGAAAAACTGTTTTTT
TRBJ2-5,TRBD2,TRBV20-1,-,CSATIAGRQETQYF,TGCAGTGCGACGATAGCGGGGAGACAAGAGACCCAGTACTTC
TRBJ1-1,-,TRBV7-9,-,CAGGQGNTEAFF,TGTGCCGGGGGCCAGGGCAACACTGAAGCTTTCTTT
TRBJ1-1,-,TRBV7-2,few,CASSFTRAMNTEAFF,TGTGCCAGCAGCTTCACGCGGGCAATGAACACTGAAGCTTTCTTT
TRBJ2-1,TRBD2,TRBV12-3/TRBV12-4,-,CASSFGGSKNEQFF,TGTGCCAGCAGTTTCGGCGGGAGCAAAAATGAGCAGTTCTTC
TRBJ1-2,TRBD1,TRBV20-1,-,CSAPTGGGGYTF,TGCAGTGCTCCGACAGGGGGTGGTGGCTACACCTTC
TRBJ2-7,TRBD2,TRBV4-1,few,CASSQVRSSGVLYEQYF,TGCGCCAGCAGCCAAGTGAGGTCTAGCGGGGTTCTATACGAGCAGTACTTC
TRBJ1-5,-,TRBV20-1,-,CSAGPGWNQPQHF,TGCAGTGCTGGCCCAGGGTGGAATCAGCCCCAGCATTTT
TRBJ2-1,TRBD2,TRBV27,few,CASTARGGLAGAEQFF,TGTGCCAGCACAGCCCGTGGGGGACTAGCGGGAGCTGAGCAGTTCTTC
TRBJ1-5,-,TRBV19,-,CASSIESNQPQHF,TGTGCCAGTAGTATCGAGAGCAATCAGCCCCAGCATTTT
TRBJ1-2,TRBD1,TRBV3-1,few,CASSQGTGAYGYTF,TGTGCCAGCAGCCAAGGGACAGGGGCGTATGGCTACACCTTC
TRBJ1-5,-,TRBV12-3/TRBV12-4,-,CASSTGFGSNQPQHF,TGTGCCAGCAGTACAGGGTTTGGGTCCAATCAGCCCCAGCATTTT
TRBJ1-5,-,TRBV3-1,few,CASSPRGFGNQPQHF,TGTGCCAGCAGCCCTCGGGGGTTTGGCAATCAGCCCCAGCATTTT
TRBJ2-1,-,TRBV9,few,CASSVVAQGGNEQFF,TGTGCCAGCAGCGTAGTAGCACAGGGGGGGAATGAGCAGTTCTTC
TRBJ2-3,TRBD1,TRBV6-5,few,CASRPDRGTDTRYF,TGTGCCAGCAGGCCGGACAGGGGCACAGATACGCGGTATTTT
TRBJ2-7,-,TRBV3-1,-,CASSGLALRSSYEQYF,TGTGCCAGCAGCGGGCTAGCGTTAAGGAGCTCCTACGAGCAGTACTTC
TRBJ2-1,TRBD2,TRBV24-1,once,CATSKLSSTSGRAKYNEQFF,TGTGCCACCAGTAAATTATCCTCCACTAGCGGGAGGGCCAAATACAATGAGCAGTTCTTC
TRBJ2-4,-,TRBV21-1,-,CASRPRQGPPKAKNIQYF,TGTGCCAGCAGACCGAGACAGGGCCCACCCAAAGCCAAAAACATTCAGTACTTC
TRBJ1-4,-,TRBV6-2/TRBV6-3,-,CASTSGRSNEKLFF,TGTGCCAGCACCTCGGGACGGAGTAATGAAAAACTGTTTTTT
TRBJ1-6,-,TRBV28,once,CASISGVSPLHF,TGTGCCAGCATTTCGGGGGTTTCACCCCTCCACTTT
TRBJ2-2,-,TRBV3-1,-,CASSQSGTNTGELFF,TGTGCCAGCAGCCAGTCCGGGACCAACACCGGGGAGCTGTTTTTT
TRBJ1-2,-,TRBV14,-,CASSQDGVRFSYGYTF,TGTGCCAGCAGCCAAGACGGGGTCCGGTTTTCCTATGGCTACACCTTC
TRBJ2-1,-,TRBV7-2,-,CASSPEVPYNEQFF,TGTGCCAGCAGCCCAGAGGTACCTTACAATGAGCAGTTCTTC